The present T cell receptor (beta chain) was sequenced within a study of T cell responses to AZD1222 COVID-19 vaccine. Germline V gives CDR1 DFQATT, CDR2 SNEGSKA (reference sequence). The CDR3 extends over 13 amino acids. Between the trimmed V and J ends, which lost 3 bases and 0 bases, there was a span of 8 bases. Method: immunoSEQ multiplex PCR; TCRdb's copy keeps in-frame clones and lacks some. The sample lists fewer than 120,000 clones; about 85% were seen once. This TCR came from an adult in good health. The gene calls are TRBV20-1 and TRBJ1-1; D unclear. Source: peripheral blood, taken on day 0 of AZD1222 vaccination. The CDR3 nucleotides read TGCAGTGCTAGTGGTCGGATGAACACTGAAGCTTTCTTT. This encodes CSASGRMNTEAFF.